This TCR beta chain was found in a study of early stage breast cancer tumors. Study-level information: About 80% of the 16 invasive tumors were ER+, PR+ and HER2-. Invasive lobular carcinomas made up about 30% of the 12 ER+/PR+/HER2- tumors. General observations from the study: In about 85% of the 16 patients, blood comparison separated tumor from normal breast.

This CDR3 spans 17 amino acids. Germline values: CDR1 LNHDA, CDR2 SQIVND (reference sequence). V was clipped by 0 bases and J by 2 bases; unmatched bases: 7. Notes on this clone: Its target is unknown.

Each sample had two DNA replicates, about 0.47 ug blood or around 1.6 ug tissue. Assay used: immunoSEQ multiplex PCR; TCRdb lists only in-frame clones, some missing. Here the sample spans 50,000 to 75,000 clones, 70% to 80% being singletons. The V call is TRBV19, the J call TRBJ2-1; 7 bases agree with TRBD2. The sequencing sample was made of blood. The sequence was collected from a person aged 25 to 39 with breast cancer. CDR3 amino acids: CASSIDRASGAYNEQFF. CDR3 sequence (DNA): TGTGCCAGTAGTATAGATCGGGCTAGCGGCGCCTACAATGAGCAGTTCTTC. The full variable domain, rest sourced from reference TRBV19 and TRBJ2-1, is DGGITQSPKYLFRKEGQNVTLSCEQNLNHDAMYWYRQDPGQGLRLIYYSQIVNDFQKGDIAEGYSVSREKKESFPLTVTSAQKNPTAFYLCASSIDRASGAYNEQFFGPGTRLTVL.